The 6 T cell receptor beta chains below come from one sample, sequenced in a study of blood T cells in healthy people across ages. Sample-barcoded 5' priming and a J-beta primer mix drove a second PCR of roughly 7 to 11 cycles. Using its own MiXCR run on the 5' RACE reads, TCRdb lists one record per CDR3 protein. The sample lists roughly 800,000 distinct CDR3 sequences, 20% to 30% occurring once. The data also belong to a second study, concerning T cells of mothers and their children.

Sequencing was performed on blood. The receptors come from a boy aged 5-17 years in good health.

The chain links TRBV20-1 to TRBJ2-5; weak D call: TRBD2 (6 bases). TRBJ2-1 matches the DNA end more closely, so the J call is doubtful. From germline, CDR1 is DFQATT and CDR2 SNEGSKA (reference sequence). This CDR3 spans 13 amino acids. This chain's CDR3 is CSARFWGDNEQFF. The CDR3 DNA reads TGCAGTGCTAGGTTTTGGGGGGACAATGAGCAGTTCTTC.

CDR3 nucleotides: TGTGCCAGCAGACGTTCCGGGACAGGGTCCGTCGAGCAGTACTTC. Protein sequence: CASRRSGTGSVEQYF. This chain links TRBV12-3 or TRBV12-4 with TRBJ2-5; TRBD1 agrees at 9 bases. TRBJ2-7 matches the DNA end more closely, so the J call is doubtful. The CDR3 runs 15 residues.

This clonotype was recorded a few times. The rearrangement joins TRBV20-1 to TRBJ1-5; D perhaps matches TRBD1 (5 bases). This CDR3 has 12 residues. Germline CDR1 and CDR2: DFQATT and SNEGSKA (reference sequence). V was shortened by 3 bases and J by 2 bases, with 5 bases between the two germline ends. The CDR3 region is CSARTGNQPQHF. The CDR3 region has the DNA TGCAGTGCTAGGACAGGCAATCAGCCCCAGCATTTT.

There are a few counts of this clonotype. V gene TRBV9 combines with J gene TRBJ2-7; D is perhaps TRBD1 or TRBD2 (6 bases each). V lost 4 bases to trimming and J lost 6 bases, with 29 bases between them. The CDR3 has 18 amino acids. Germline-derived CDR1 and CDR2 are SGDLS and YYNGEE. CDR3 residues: CASSSETGAEVIGGEQYF. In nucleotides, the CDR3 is TGTGCCAGCAGCAGCGAGACGGGGGCAGAGGTTATCGGTGGCGAGCAGTACTTC.

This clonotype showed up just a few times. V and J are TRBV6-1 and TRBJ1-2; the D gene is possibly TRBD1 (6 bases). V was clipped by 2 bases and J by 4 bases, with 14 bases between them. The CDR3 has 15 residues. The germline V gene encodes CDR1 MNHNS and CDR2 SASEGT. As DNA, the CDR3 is TGTGCCAGCAGTGAATATCTGGGGGCCGGCTATGGCTACACCTTC. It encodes CASSEYLGAGYGYTF.

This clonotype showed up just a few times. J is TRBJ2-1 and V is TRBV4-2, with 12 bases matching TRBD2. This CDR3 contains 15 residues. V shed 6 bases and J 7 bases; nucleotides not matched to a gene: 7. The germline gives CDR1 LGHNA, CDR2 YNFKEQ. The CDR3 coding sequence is TGTGCCAGCAGACAGAGACTAGCGGGGGAAAATGAGCAGTTCTTC. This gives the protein CASRQRLAGENEQFF.